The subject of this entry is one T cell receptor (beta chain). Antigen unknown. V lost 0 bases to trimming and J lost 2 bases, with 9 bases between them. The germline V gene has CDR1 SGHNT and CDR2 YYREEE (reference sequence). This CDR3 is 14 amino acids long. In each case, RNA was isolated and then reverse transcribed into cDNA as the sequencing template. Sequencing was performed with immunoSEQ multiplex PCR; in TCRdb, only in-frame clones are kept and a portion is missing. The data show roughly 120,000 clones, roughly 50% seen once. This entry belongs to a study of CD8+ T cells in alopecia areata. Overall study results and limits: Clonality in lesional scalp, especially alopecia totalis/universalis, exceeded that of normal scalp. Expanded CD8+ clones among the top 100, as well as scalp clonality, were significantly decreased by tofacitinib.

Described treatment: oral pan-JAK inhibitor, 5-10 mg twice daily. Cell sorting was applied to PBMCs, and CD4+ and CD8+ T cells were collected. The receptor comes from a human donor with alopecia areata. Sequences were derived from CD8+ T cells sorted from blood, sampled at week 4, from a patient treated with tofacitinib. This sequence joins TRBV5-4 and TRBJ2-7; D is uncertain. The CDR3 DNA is TGTGCCAGCAGCTTGGACAGAGTCACCTACGAGCAGTACTTC. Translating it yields CASSLDRVTYEQYF. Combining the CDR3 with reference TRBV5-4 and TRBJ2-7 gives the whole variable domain ETGVTQSPTHLIKTRGQQVTLRCSSQSGHNTVSWYQQALGQGPQFIFQYYREEENGRGNFPPRFSGLQFPNYSSELNVNALELDDSALYLCASSLDRVTYEQYFGPGTRLTVT.